This TCR beta chain derives from a study of tumor-infiltrating lymphocytes in primary liver carcinoma. Study observations and caveats: With p = 0.039, the top-250-clone fraction in tumors significantly exceeded that in blood.

Remarks on this clonotype: Its antigen is not identified. A junction end diverges from the germline sequence, so it may reflect a read error.

This CDR3 comprises 14 residues. TCR beta cDNA came from around 500 ng total RNA, primed with a constant-region primer. ARM-PCR, slightly modified, supplied the TCR beta libraries through three nested multiplex PCR rounds. With TRBV1-TRBV30 forward primers and a C-beta reverse primer, the first two PCR rounds were run for nine to eleven cycles each. TCRdb reanalysed the multiplex PCR reads using MiXCR and keeps one entry per CDR3 protein. Of some 110,000 distinct CDR3 sequences detected, roughly three fifths appear once; the ten largest clones hold 7.5% to 8.5%. Unsorted bulk tissue of about 20-30 mg yielded co-extracted RNA and DNA. Surgical resection served as treatment for the primary liver carcinoma of these patients.

The source of this sequence is a woman aged 55-75 years with primary liver carcinoma and hepatitis B virus infection. The rearrangement joins TRBV12-3 or TRBV12-4 to TRBJ1-5; no reliable D call. Sequencing was performed on liver tumor tissue from sampling region 3. Subset noted: tumor region T3, left-lateral pole. The DNA for the CDR3 is TGTGCCAGCAGTTCCCCCGCAGACGATCAGCACCAGCATTTT. Residues: CASSSPADDQHQHF.